The entry that follows covers one T cell receptor beta chain sequence. Here immunoSEQ multiplex PCR was the method, and the copy in TCRdb shows in-frame clones only, minus some. The sample yields about 50,000 clones, roughly 82% seen once. Germline V gene sequence: CDR1 SGHVS, CDR2 FQNEAQ. Trimming took off 0 bases at V and 3 bases at J, with 15 bases between the two ends. The CDR3 spans 16 residues. The entry originates in a study of blood T cell repertoires in COVID-19. The source of this sequence is a woman aged 55 to 70 with acute or convalescent COVID-19. This chain uses TRBV7-8 with TRBJ2-7, with D possibly TRBD1 on 7 matching bases. The sequencing input was peripheral blood. The CDR3 region is CASSLAGGRTGYEQYF. The CDR3 DNA sequence: TGTGCCAGCAGCTTAGCCGGGGGACGGACAGGCTACGAGCAGTACTTC.